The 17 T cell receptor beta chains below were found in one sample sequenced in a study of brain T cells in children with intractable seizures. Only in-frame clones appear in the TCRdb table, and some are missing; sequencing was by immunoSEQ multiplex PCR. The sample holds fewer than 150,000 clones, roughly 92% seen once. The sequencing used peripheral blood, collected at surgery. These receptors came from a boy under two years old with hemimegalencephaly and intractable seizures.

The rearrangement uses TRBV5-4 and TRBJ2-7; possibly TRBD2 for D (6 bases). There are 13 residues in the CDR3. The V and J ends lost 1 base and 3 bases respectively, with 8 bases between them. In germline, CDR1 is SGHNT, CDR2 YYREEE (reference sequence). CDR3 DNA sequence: TGTGCCAGCAGCTTGCCGACTAGCTACGAGCAGTACTTC. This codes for CASSLPTSYEQYF. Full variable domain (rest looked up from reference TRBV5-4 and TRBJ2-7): ETGVTQSPTHLIKTRGQQVTLRCSSQSGHNTVSWYQQALGQGPQFIFQYYREEENGRGNFPPRFSGLQFPNYSSELNVNALELDDSALYLCASSLPTSYEQYFGPGTRLTVT.

CDR3 residues: CASSQTSGRAHTGELFF. CDR3 DNA: TGTGCCAGCAGTCAAACTAGCGGGAGGGCGCACACCGGGGAGCTGTTTTTT. The chain uses TRBV27 and TRBJ2-2; TRBD2 matches at 13 bases. Germline assignment: CDR1 MNHEY and CDR2 SMNVEV (reference sequence). Trimming took 5 bases from V and 3 from J; bases not matched to a gene: 6. This CDR3 contains 17 residues.

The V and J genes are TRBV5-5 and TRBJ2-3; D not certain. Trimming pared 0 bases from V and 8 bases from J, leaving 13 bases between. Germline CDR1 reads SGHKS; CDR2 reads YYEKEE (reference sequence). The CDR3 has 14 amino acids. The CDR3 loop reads CASSLVGDSGTQYF. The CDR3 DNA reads TGTGCCAGCAGCTTGGTGGGTGATTCGGGTACGCAGTATTTT.

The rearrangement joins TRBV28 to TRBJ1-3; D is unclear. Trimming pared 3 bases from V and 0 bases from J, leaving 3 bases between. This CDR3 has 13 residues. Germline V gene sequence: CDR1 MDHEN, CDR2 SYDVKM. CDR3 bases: TGTGCCAGCAGTTTGCGCTCTGGAAACACCATATATTTT. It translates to CASSLRSGNTIYF.

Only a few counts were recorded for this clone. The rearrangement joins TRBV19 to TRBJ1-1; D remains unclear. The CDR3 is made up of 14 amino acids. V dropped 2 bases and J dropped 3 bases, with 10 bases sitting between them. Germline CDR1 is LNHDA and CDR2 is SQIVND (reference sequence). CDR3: CASSIWAGDTEAFF. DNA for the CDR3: TGTGCCAGTAGTATATGGGCGGGAGACACTGAAGCTTTCTTT.

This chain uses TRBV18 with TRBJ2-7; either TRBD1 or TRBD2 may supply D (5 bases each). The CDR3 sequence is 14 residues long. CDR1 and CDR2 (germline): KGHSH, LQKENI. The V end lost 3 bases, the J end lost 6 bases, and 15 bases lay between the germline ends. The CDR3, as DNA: TGTGCCAGCTCACCGGGGGTTGAGGCGGGCGAGCAGTACTTC. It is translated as CASSPGVEAGEQYF.

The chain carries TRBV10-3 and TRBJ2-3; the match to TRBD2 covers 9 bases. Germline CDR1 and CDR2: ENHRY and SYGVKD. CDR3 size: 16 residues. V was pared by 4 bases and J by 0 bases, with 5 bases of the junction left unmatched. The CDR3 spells CAISGTSDPSTDTQYF. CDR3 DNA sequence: TGTGCCATCAGTGGGACTAGCGACCCTAGCACAGATACGCAGTATTTT.

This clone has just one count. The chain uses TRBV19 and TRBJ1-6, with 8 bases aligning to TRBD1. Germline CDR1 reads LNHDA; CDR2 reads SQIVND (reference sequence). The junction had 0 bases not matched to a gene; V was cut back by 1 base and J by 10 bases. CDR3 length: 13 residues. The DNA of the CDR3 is TGTGCCAGTAGTATAGCAGGGGGCTCACCCCTCCACTTT. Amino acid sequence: CASSIAGGSPLHF. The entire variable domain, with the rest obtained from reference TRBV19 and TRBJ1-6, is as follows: DGGITQSPKYLFRKEGQNVTLSCEQNLNHDAMYWYRQDPGQGLRLIYYSQIVNDFQKGDIAEGYSVSREKKESFPLTVTSAQKNPTAFYLCASSIAGGSPLHFGNGTRLTVT.

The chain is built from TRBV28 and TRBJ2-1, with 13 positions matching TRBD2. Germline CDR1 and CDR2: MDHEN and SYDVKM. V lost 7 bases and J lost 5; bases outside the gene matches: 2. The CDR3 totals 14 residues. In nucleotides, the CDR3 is TGTGCCAGCAAGGGACTAGCGGGAAACAATGAGCAGTTCTTC. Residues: CASKGLAGNNEQFF.

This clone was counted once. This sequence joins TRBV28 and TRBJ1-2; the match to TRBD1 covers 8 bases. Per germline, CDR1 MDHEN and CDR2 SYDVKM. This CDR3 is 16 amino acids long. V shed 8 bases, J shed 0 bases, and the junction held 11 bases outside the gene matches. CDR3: CASGRPDRAANYGYTF. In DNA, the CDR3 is TGTGCCAGCGGTCGCCCGGACAGGGCGGCTAACTATGGCTACACCTTC.

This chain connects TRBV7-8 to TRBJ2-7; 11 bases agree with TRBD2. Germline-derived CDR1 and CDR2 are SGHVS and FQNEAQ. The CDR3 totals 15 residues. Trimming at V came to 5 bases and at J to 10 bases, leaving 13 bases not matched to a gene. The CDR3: CASSPIAGGEGRQYF. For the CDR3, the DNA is TGTGCCAGCAGCCCCATAGCGGGAGGGGAGGGCCGCCAGTACTTC. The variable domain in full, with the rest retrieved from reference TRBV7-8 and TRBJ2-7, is GAGVSQSPRYKVAKRGQDVALRCDPISGHVSLFWYQQALGQGPEFLTYFQNEAQLDKSGLPSDRFFAERPEGSVSTLKIQRTQQEDSAVYLCASSPIAGGEGRQYFGPGTRLTVT.

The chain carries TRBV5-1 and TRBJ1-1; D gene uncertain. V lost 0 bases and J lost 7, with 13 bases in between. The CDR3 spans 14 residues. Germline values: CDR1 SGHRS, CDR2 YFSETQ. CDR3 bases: TGCGCCAGCAGCTTGGCCAAACTTCACAGTGAAGCTTTCTTT. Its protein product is CASSLAKLHSEAFF.

CDR3 region: CASSPIGGQETQYF. CDR3 sequence (DNA): TGTGCCAGCAGTCCAATAGGTGGACAAGAGACCCAGTACTTC. J is TRBJ2-5 and V is TRBV28; D gene uncertain. Trimming pared 5 bases from V and 2 bases from J, leaving 12 bases between. The CDR3 has 14 amino acids. Germline V gene data show CDR1 as MDHEN and CDR2 as SYDVKM.

The CDR3 coding sequence is TGTGCCAGCAGCTTGGTTGGGCGGGAGGGCCACGAGCAGTACTTC. It yields the protein CASSLVGREGHEQYF. The V gene is TRBV5-4, the J gene TRBJ2-7, with 9 nucleotides matching TRBD2. CDR1 and CDR2 from the germline V gene are SGHNT and YYREEE (reference sequence). This CDR3 spans 15 amino acids. V shed 0 bases, J shed 5 bases, and the junction held 6 bases outside the gene matches. Combining the CDR3 with reference TRBV5-4 and TRBJ2-7 gives the whole variable domain ETGVTQSPTHLIKTRGQQVTLRCSSQSGHNTVSWYQQALGQGPQFIFQYYREEENGRGNFPPRFSGLQFPNYSSELNVNALELDDSALYLCASSLVGREGHEQYFGPGTRLTVT.

The CDR3 region has the DNA TGTGCCACCAGCAGGACAGGGGACCTCCAAGAGACCCAGTACTTC. Encoded protein: CATSRTGDLQETQYF. The V call is TRBV15, the J call TRBJ2-5; 8 bases match TRBD1. The CDR3 loop spans 15 amino acids. Germline CDR1 LNHNV, CDR2 YYDKDF (reference sequence). Losses at the gene ends were 3 bases for V and 1 base for J; bases not matched to a gene: 4.

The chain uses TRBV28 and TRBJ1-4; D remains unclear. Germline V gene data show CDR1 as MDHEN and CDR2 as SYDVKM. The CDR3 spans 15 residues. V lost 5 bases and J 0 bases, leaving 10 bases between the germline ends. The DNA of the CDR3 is TGTGCCAGCAGTCTCCGGACGGCAACTAATGAAAAACTGTTTTTT. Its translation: CASSLRTATNEKLFF.

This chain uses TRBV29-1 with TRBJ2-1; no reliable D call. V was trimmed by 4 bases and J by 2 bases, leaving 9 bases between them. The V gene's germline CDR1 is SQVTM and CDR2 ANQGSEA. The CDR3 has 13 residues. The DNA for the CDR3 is TGCAGCGTTGGGGGTGCGACCTACAATGAGCAGTTCTTC. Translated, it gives CSVGGATYNEQFF.